This entry concerns a single TCR beta chain. J was trimmed by 11 bases and V by 4 bases; bases with no gene match: 4. The CDR3 runs 11 residues. The germline V gene has CDR1 LGHNA and CDR2 YSLEER. The data belong to a study of blood T cell repertoires in COVID-19. Study in general: Italy, Spain and the United States were the sources of the convalescent and acute COVID-19 samples.

Under the authors' procedure: Amplification of reference gene primers provided the estimated nucleated cell counts. TCRdb keeps only in-frame clones here, not all; method: immunoSEQ multiplex PCR. From that table come the V and J calls and clone size; the DNA was used to work out D and trimming. The sample includes under 150,000 clones, almost 70% of them seen just once. V and J are TRBV4-3 and TRBJ1-2, with 7 bases matching TRBD1. The receptor comes from a woman in her 70s with acute or convalescent COVID-19. Sequencing used peripheral blood. CDR3 coding DNA: TGCGCCAGCAGCCTACAGGGGAGGTACACCTTC. It codes for CASSLQGRYTF.